This is a list of T cell receptor beta chains from one sample in a study of graft-versus-host responses after intestinal transplantation. Data came from immunoSEQ multiplex PCR; TCRdb stores just in-frame clones and leaves some out. The data show tens of thousands of clones, with 90% to 95% seen just once and over 0.08% held by the top ten. These receptors have no known antigen. The source material was unstimulated CD4+ T cells sorted from spleen or lymph node cells, sampled before intestinal transplant. The receptors here all came from a human donor who received an intestinal transplant. Both conserved end residues are part of each CDR3. The order of the fields is V gene, clone size, D gene, J gene, CDR3 DNA, CDR3 protein. A D gene is named only where the DNA matches it firmly. Rows give clone size only sometimes, using once, few, many, or a class for an expanded clone.

TRBV30	.	TRBD2	TRBJ2-7	TGTGCCTGGACCGGGGGGACGAGCTACGAGCAGTACTTC	CAWTGGTSYEQYF
TRBV5-1	.	.	TRBJ2-3	TGCGCCAGCAGTCGCCTGACAGGCACAGATACGCAGTATTTT	CASSRLTGTDTQYF
TRBV19	.	.	TRBJ2-7	TGTGCCAGTAGTCGGGGTACGGCCTACGAGCAGTACTTC	CASSRGTAYEQYF
TRBV5-6	few	.	TRBJ1-3	TGTGCCAGCAGCTTGCGGGGATTCTCCTCTGGAAACACCATATATTTT	CASSLRGFSSGNTIYF
TRBV4-1	.	TRBD2	TRBJ2-5	TGCGCCAGCAGCCAAGAGGGCCGGATAGCGGGGGGGCCTGAGACCCAGTACTTC	CASSQEGRIAGGPETQYF
TRBV9	.	TRBD2	TRBJ2-3	TGTGCCAGCAGCGTAGGAGGACTAGCGGGGGGGCTGGATACGCAGTATTTT	CASSVGGLAGGLDTQYF
TRBV11-2	.	.	TRBJ2-3	TGTGCCAGCAGCTTAGGACACTTTAGCACAGATACGCAGTATTTT	CASSLGHFSTDTQYF
TRBV18	.	.	TRBJ1-3	TGTGCCAGCTCAGCGATAACAGGGGGAAACACCATATATTTT	CASSAITGGNTIYF
TRBV10-2	.	.	TRBJ2-7	TGCGCCAGCAGTGGGGGGGGACATATGAGCTCCTACGAGCAGTACTTC	CASSGGGHMSSYEQYF
TRBV11-2	.	TRBD1	TRBJ1-1	TGTGCCAGCCTAATCGGGACAGGGCCCATGAACACTGAAGCTTTCTTT	CASLIGTGPMNTEAFF
TRBV7-2	once	.	TRBJ2-7	TGTGCCAGCAGCACGACACTGGGGCCCTACGAGCAGTACTTC	CASSTTLGPYEQYF
TRBV19	few	.	TRBJ1-6	TGTGCCAGTAGTATGGGCGGGGGCGCCTATAATTCACCCCTCCACTTT	CASSMGGGAYNSPLHF
TRBV7-9	.	TRBD1	TRBJ1-2	TGTGCCAGCAGCTTAACAGGGGGAGACGTCTATGGCTACACCTTC	CASSLTGGDVYGYTF
TRBV5-4	.	TRBD1	TRBJ1-4	TGTGCCAGCAGCCAGGACAGGACTAATGAAAAACTGTTTTTT	CASSQDRTNEKLFF
TRBV19	.	.	TRBJ1-1	TGTGCCAGTAGCCGAGGGGGAATGAACACTGAAGCTTTCTTT	CASSRGGMNTEAFF
TRBV19	.	TRBD1	TRBJ1-2	TGTGCCAGTAGTGCCCCGGGACAGGGCTATGGCTACACCTTC	CASSAPGQGYGYTF
TRBV6-6	.	.	TRBJ1-5	TGTGCCAGCAGTTACCTGGACAGCAACAATCAGCCCCAGCATTTT	CASSYLDSNNQPQHF
TRBV5-1	.	TRBD2	TRBJ2-3	TGCGCCAGCAGTCGGACTAGCGGGGGGGCCCCAGATACGCAGTATTTT	CASSRTSGGAPDTQYF
TRBV7-9	.	.	TRBJ1-3	TGTGCCAGCAGCTTAAATTTGGCCGTCTCTGGAAACACCATATATTTT	CASSLNLAVSGNTIYF
TRBV2	.	TRBD2	TRBJ2-7	TGTGCCAGCAGTTCAAGCGGGGGGCGAGGGACCTACGAGCAGTACTTC	CASSSSGGRGTYEQYF
TRBV18	.	.	TRBJ2-2	TGTGCCAGCTTTCCGACAGCGACCGGGGAGCTGTTTTTT	CASFPTATGELFF
TRBV5-8	.	.	TRBJ2-7	TGTGCCAGCAGCTTGGAGGTTGGAGGGAAAGGATCCTACGAGCAGTACTTC	CASSLEVGGKGSYEQYF
TRBV4-3	.	.	TRBJ2-4	TGCGCCAGCAGCCAAGCGGGATCACCTCAAAACATTCAGTACTTC	CASSQAGSPQNIQYF
TRBV5-1	.	TRBD1	TRBJ1-3	TGCGCCAGCAGCTTGGGAACAGGGGTCCCAGGAAACACCATATATTTT	CASSLGTGVPGNTIYF
TRBV9	.	TRBD1	TRBJ1-2	TGTGCCAGCAGCGTCAGGGGGCGGGATGGCTACACCTTC	CASSVRGRDGYTF
TRBV30	.	.	TRBJ1-4	TGTGCCTGGAATTTGGGGGCTGCAACTAATGAAAAACTGTTTTTT	CAWNLGAATNEKLFF
TRBV7-9	.	TRBD1	TRBJ1-2	TGTGCCAGCAGCCTCCGGGACAGGGTTTATGGCTACACCTTC	CASSLRDRVYGYTF
TRBV7-8	.	TRBD1	TRBJ2-7	TGTGCCAGCAGCTTACAGGGGGCGGGGTACGAGCAGTACTTC	CASSLQGAGYEQYF
TRBV4-3	.	.	TRBJ1-1	TGCGCCAGCAGCCGTGAGCGGGGCACTGAAGCTTTCTTT	CASSRERGTEAFF
TRBV9	.	TRBD1	TRBJ2-7	TGTGCCAGCGGGACCGACAGGGTTTCTTTCTACGAGCAGTACTTC	CASGTDRVSFYEQYF
TRBV30	.	TRBD2	TRBJ2-7	TGTGCCTGGAGGAAGGCGGGGGGGCCGTACGAGCAGTACTTC	CAWRKAGGPYEQYF
TRBV19	.	.	TRBJ2-5	TGTGCCAGTAGTATAGGCGGGGTACTCCAAGAGACCCAGTACTTC	CASSIGGVLQETQYF
TRBV18	.	TRBD1	TRBJ1-6	TGTGCCAGCTCACCGACGACAGGGGGCCTAGAATCACCCCTCCACTTT	CASSPTTGGLESPLHF
TRBV30	.	TRBD1	TRBJ2-1	TGTGCCTACAAAACCGGGACAGGGTACAATGAGCAGTTCTTC	CAYKTGTGYNEQFF
TRBV6-5	.	TRBD1	TRBJ1-1	TGTGCCAGCAGTTTAACAGGGGGTCTTGCTTTCTTT	CASSLTGGLAFF
TRBV7-9	.	TRBD2	TRBJ2-3	TGTGCCAGCAGCCTGACTAGCGGGGGGACAGATACGCAGTATTTT	CASSLTSGGTDTQYF